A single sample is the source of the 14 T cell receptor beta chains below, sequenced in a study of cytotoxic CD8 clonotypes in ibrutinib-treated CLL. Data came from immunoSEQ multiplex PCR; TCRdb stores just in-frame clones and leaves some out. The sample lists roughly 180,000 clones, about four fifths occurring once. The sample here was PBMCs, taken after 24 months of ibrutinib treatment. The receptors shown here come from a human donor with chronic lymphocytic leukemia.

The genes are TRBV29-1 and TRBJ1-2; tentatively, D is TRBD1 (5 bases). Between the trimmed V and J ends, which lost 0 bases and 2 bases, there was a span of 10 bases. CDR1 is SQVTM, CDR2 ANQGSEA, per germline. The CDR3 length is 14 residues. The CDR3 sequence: CSVEDIEGNYGYTF. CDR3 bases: TGCAGCGTTGAAGATATAGAGGGGAACTATGGCTACACCTTC.

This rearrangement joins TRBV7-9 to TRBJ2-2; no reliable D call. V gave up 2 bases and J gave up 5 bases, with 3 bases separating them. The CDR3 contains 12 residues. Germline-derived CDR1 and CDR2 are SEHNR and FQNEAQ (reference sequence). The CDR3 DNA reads TGTGCCAGCAGCTTACCGACCGGGGAGCTGTTTTTT. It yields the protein CASSLPTGELFF.

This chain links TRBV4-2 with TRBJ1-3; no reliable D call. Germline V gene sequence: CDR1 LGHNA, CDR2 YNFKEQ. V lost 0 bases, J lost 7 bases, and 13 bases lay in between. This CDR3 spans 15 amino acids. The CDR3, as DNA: TGTGCCAGCAGCCAAGAGACGACCCGTGGGAACACCATATATTTT. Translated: CASSQETTRGNTIYF.

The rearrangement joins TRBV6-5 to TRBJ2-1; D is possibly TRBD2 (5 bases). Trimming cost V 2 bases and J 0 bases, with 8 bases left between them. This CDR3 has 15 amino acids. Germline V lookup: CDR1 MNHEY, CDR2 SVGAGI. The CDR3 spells CASSYEGYSYNEQFF. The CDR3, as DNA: TGTGCCAGCAGTTACGAGGGTTACTCCTACAATGAGCAGTTCTTC.

The DNA for the CDR3 is TGCGCCAGCAGCCAAGCTTACGAGCAGTACTTC. Protein sequence: CASSQAYEQYF. The V gene is TRBV4-1, the J gene TRBJ2-7; D remains unclear. Trimming shortened V by 1 base and J by 4 bases, and 2 bases separated the two germline ends. The CDR3 spans 11 residues. CDR1 is MGHRA and CDR2 is YSYEKL in the germline V gene.

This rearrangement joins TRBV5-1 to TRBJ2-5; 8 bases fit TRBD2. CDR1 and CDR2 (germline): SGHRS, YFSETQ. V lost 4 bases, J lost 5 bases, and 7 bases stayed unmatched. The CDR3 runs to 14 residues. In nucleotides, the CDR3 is TGCGCCAGCAGCACGGGACTAGGTGGGGAGACCCAGTACTTC. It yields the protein CASSTGLGGETQYF.

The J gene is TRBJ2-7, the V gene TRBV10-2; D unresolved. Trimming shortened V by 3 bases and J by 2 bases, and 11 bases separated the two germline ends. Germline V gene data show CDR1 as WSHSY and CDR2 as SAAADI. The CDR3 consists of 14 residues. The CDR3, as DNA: TGCGCCAGCAGTGACTCCCGGGCCCCCTACGAGCAGTACTTC. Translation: CASSDSRAPYEQYF.

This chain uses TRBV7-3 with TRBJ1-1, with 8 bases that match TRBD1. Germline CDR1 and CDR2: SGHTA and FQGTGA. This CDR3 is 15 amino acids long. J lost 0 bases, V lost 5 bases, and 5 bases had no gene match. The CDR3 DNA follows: TGTGCCAGCAGCCCGCAGGGGGCGGTGAACACTGAAGCTTTCTTT. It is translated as CASSPQGAVNTEAFF.

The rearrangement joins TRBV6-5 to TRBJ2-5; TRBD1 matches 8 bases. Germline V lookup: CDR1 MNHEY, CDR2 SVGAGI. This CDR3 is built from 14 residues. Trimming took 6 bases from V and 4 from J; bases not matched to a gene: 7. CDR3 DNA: TGTGCCAGCAGCCTACGAGGACAGGGAGAGACCCAGTACTTC. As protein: CASSLRGQGETQYF.

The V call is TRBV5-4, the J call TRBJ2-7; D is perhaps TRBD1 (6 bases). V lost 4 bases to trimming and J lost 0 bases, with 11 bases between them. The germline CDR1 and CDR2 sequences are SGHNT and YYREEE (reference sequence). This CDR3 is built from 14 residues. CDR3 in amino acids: CASSGRDNSYEQYF. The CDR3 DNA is TGTGCCAGCAGCGGCCGGGACAACTCCTACGAGCAGTACTTC.

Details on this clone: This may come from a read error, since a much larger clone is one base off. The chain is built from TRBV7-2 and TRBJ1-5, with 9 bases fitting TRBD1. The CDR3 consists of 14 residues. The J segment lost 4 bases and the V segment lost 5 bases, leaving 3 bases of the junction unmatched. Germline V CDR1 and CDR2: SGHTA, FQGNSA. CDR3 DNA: TGTGCCAGCAGCCGGGGACAGGGAAATCAGCCCCAGCATTTT. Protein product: CASSRGQGNQPQHF.

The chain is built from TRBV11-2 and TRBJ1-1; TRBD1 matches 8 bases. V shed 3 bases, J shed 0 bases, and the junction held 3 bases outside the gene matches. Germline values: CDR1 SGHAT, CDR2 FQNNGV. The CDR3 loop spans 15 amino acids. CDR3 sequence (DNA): TGTGCCAGCAGCTTCCGGACAGGGATGAACACTGAAGCTTTCTTT. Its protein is CASSFRTGMNTEAFF.

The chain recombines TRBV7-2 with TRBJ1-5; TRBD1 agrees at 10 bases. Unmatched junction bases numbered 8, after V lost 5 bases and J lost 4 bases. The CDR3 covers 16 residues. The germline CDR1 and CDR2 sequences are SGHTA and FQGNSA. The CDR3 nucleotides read TGTGCCAGCAGCCGGGGACAGGGGATGGGGAATCAGCCCCAGCATTTT. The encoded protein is CASSRGQGMGNQPQHF.

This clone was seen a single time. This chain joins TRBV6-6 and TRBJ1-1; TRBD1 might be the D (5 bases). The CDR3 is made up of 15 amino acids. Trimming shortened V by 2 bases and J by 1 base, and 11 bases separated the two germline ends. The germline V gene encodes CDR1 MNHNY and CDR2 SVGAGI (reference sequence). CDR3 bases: TGTGCCAGCAGTTACGGGGGAGGCGGGAACACTGAAGCTTTCTTT. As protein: CASSYGGGGNTEAFF.